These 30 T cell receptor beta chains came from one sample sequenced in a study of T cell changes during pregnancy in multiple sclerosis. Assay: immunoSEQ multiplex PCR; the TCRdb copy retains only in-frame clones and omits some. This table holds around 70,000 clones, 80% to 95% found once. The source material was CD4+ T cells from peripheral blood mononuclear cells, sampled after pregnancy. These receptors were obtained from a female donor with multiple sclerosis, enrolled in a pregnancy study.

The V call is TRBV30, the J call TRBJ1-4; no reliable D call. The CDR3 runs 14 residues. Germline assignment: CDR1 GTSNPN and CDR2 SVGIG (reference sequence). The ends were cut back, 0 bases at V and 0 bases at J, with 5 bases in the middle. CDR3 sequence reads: CAWSVRSTNEKLFF. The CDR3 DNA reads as TGTGCCTGGAGTGTGAGGTCAACTAATGAAAAACTGTTTTTT.

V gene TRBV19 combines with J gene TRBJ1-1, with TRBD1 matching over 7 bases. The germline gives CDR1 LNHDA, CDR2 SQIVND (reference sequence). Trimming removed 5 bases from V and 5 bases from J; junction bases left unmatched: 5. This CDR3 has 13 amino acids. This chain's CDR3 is CASSEQGRTEAFF. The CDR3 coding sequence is TGTGCCAGTAGTGAACAGGGGAGGACTGAAGCTTTCTTT.

The CDR3 coding sequence is TGTGCCAGCAGTGCCTGGGGGACTAGCGGGGGGAGGGCTGAGCAGTTCTTC. The encoded protein is CASSAWGTSGGRAEQFF. The genes are TRBV6-1 and TRBJ2-1, with 15 bases aligning to TRBD2. The germline V gene has CDR1 MNHNS and CDR2 SASEGT. V lost 4 bases, J lost 9 bases, and 10 bases stayed unmatched. This CDR3 comprises 17 residues.

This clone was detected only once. CDR3 coding DNA: TGTGCCAGCAGTGGGGGACAGGGTGCTTTAACTGAAGCTTTCTTT. Amino acids: CASSGGQGALTEAFF. The rearrangement uses TRBV2 and TRBJ1-1; TRBD1 matches at 9 bases. CDR1 is SNHLY and CDR2 is FYNNEI in the germline V gene. V lost 4 bases and J lost 5; bases outside the gene matches: 8. CDR3 length equals 15 residues.

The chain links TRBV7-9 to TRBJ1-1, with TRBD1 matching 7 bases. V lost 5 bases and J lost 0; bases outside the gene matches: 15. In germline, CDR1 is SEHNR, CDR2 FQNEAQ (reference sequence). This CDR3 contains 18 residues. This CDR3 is CASSPAKIRDSVNTEAFF. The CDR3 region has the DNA TGTGCCAGCAGCCCAGCGAAAATTCGGGACAGCGTGAACACTGAAGCTTTCTTT.

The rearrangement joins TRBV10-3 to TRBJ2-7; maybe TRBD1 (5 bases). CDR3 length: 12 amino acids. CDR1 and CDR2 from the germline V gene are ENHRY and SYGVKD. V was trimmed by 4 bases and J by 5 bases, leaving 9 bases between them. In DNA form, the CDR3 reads TGTGCCATCAGTGTCCAGGGTAACGAGCAGTACTTC. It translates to CAISVQGNEQYF.

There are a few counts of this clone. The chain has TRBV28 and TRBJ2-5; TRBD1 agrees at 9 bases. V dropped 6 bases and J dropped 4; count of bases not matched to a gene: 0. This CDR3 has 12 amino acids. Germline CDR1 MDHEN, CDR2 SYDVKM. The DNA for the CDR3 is TGTGCCAGCAGGACAGGGGGAGAGACCCAGTACTTC. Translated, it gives CASRTGGETQYF. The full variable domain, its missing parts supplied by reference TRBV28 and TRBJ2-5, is DVKVTQSSRYLVKRTGEKVFLECVQDMDHENMFWYRQDPGLGLRLIYFSYDVKMKEKGDIPEGYSVSREKKERFSLILESASTNQTSMYLCASRTGGETQYFGPGTRLLVL.

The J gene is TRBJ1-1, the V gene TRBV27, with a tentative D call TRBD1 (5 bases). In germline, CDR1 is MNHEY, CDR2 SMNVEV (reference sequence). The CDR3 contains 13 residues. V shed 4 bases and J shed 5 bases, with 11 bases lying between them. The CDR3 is CASSSRRDTEAFF. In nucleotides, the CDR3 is TGTGCCAGCAGTTCCCGCAGGGATACTGAAGCTTTCTTT.

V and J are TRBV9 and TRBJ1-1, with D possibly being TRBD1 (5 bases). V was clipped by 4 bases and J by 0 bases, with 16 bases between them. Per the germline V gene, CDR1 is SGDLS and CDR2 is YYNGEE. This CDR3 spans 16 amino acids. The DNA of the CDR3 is TGTGCCAGCAGCCATCCTTTCGGGACTGTGAACACTGAAGCTTTCTTT. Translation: CASSHPFGTVNTEAFF.

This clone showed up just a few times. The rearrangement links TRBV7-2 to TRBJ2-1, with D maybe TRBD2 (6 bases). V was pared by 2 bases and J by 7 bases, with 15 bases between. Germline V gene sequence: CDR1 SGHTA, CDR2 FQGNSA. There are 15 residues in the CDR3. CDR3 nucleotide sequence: TGTGCCAGCAGCTTAACGGAGGGAGGATGGAATGAGCAGTTCTTC. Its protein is CASSLTEGGWNEQFF.

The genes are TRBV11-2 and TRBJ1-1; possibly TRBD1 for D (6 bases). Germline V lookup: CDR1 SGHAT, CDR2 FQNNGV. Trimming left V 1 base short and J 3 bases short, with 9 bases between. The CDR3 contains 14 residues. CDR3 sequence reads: CASSLVAGDTEAFF. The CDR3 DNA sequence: TGTGCCAGCAGCTTAGTAGCAGGGGACACTGAAGCTTTCTTT.

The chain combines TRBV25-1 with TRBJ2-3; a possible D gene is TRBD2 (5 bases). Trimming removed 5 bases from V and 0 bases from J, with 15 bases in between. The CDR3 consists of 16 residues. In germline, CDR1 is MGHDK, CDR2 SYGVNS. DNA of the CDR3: TGTGCCAGCAGTCGATTGAGTCGAGGGAGCACAGATACGCAGTATTTT. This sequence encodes CASSRLSRGSTDTQYF.

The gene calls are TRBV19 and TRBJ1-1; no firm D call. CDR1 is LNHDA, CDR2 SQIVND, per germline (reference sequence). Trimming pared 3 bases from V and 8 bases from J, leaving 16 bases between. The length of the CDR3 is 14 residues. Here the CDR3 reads CASSMGGLPWEAFF. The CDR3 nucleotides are TGTGCCAGTAGTATGGGTGGACTGCCTTGGGAAGCTTTCTTT.

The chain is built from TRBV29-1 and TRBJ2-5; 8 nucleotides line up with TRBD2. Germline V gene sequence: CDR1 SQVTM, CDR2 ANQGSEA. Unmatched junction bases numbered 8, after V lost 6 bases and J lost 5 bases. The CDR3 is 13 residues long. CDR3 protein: CSVASGSGETQYF. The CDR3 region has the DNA TGCAGCGTCGCGAGCGGGAGCGGGGAGACCCAGTACTTC.

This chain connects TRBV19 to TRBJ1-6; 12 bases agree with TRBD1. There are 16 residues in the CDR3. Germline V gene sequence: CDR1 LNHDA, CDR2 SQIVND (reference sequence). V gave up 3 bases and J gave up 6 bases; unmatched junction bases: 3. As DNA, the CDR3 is TGTGCCAGTAGTATCGGGACAGGGGGCAGTAATTCACCCCTCCACTTT. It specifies CASSIGTGGSNSPLHF.

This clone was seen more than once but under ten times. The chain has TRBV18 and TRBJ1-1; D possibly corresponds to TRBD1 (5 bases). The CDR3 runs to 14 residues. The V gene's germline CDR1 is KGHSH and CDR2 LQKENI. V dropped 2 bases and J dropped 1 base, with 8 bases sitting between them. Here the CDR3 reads CASSPSRGNTEAFF. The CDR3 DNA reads TGTGCCAGCTCACCAAGTAGGGGGAACACTGAAGCTTTCTTT.

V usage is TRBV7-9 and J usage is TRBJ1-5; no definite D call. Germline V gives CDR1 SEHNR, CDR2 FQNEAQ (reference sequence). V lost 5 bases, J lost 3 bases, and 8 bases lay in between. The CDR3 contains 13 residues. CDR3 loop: CASSLGYNQPQHF. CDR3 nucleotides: TGTGCCAGCAGCCTCGGGTACAATCAGCCCCAGCATTTT.

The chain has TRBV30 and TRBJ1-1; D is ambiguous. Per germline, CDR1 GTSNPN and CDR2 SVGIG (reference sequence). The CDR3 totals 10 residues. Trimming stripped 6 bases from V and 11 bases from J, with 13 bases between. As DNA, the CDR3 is TGTGCCTGTTTTTTTACGCGGGCTTTCTTT. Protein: CACFFTRAFF.

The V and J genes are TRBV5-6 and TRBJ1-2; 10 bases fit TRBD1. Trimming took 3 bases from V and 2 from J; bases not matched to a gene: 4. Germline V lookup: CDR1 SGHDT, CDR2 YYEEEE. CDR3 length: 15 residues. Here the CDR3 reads CASSSGTGDNYGYTF. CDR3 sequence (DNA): TGTGCCAGCAGCTCTGGGACAGGGGACAACTATGGCTACACCTTC.

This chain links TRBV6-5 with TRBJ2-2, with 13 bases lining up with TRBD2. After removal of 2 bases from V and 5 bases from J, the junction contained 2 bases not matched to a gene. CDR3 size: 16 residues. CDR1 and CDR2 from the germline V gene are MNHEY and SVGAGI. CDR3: CASSYRTSGGTGELFF. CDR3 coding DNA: TGTGCCAGCAGTTACAGGACTAGCGGGGGAACCGGGGAGCTGTTTTTT.

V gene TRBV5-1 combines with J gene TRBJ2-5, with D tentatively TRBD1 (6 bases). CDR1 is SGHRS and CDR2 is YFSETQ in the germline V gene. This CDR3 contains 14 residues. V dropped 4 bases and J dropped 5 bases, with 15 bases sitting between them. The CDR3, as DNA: TGCGCCAGCAGCCGCCCTGGGGGCGGTGAGACCCAGTACTTC. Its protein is CASSRPGGGETQYF.

CDR3 DNA sequence: TGCAGCGGGGGACAGGGGAACGGAAACACCATATATTTT. Translation: CSGGQGNGNTIYF. The chain is built from TRBV29-1 and TRBJ1-3; 10 bases are a match to TRBD1. Germline assignment: CDR1 SQVTM and CDR2 ANQGSEA. The CDR3 extends over 13 amino acids. Losses at the gene ends were 7 bases for V and 4 bases for J; bases not matched to a gene: 4.

The CDR3 sequence: CASSLAGAHYEQYF. CDR3 DNA: TGTGCCAGCAGTTTAGCGGGGGCTCACTACGAGCAGTACTTC. The rearrangement joins TRBV2 to TRBJ2-7; 9 bases fit TRBD2. CDR1 is SNHLY, CDR2 FYNNEI, per germline. With V trimmed by 5 bases and J by 3 bases, 5 bases remained unmatched. CDR3 size: 14 residues.

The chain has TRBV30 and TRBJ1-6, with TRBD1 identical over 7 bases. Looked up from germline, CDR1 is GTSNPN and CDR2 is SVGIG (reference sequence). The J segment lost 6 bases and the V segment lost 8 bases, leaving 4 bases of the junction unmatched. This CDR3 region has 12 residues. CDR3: CAGRDSNSPLHF. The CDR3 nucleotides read TGTGCCGGCCGGGACAGTAATTCACCCCTCCACTTT.

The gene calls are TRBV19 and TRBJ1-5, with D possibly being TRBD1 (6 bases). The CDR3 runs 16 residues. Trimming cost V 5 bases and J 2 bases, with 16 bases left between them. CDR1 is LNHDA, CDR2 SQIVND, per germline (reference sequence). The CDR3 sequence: CASSSGSGVGNQPQHF. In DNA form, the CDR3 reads TGTGCCAGTAGTTCGGGGTCAGGGGTCGGCAATCAGCCCCAGCATTTT.

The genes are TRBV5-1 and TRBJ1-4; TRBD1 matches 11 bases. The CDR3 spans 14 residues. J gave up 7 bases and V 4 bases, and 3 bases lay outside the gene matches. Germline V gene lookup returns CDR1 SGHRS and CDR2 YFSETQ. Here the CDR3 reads CASSGGQGVEKLFF. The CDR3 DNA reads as TGCGCCAGCAGCGGGGGACAGGGGGTTGAAAAACTGTTTTTT.

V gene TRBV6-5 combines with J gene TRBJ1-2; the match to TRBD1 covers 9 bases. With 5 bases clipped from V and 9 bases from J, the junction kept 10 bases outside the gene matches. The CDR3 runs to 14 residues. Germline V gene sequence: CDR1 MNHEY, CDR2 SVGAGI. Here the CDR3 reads CASSERGTGRRYTF. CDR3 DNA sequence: TGTGCCAGCAGTGAACGAGGGACAGGGAGACGCTACACCTTC.

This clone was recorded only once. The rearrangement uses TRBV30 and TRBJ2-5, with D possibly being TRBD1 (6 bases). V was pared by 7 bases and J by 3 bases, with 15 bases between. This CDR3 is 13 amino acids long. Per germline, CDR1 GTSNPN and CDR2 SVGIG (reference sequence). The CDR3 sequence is CASILQGKETQYF. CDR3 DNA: TGTGCCTCGATTTTACAGGGCAAAGAGACCCAGTACTTC.

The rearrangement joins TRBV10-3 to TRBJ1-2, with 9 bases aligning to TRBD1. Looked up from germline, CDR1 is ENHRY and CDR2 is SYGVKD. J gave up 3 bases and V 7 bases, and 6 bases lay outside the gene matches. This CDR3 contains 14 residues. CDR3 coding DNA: TGTGCCATCACCCCGGGACAGGGTGACTATGGCTACACCTTC. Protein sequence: CAITPGQGDYGYTF.

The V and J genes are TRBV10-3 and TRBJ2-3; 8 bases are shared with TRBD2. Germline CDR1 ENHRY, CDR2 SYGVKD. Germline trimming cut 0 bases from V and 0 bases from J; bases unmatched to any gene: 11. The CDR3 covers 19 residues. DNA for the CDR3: TGTGCCATCAGTGAGTCACATCGGCGGGAGGCCACTAGCACAGATACGCAGTATTTT. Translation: CAISESHRREATSTDTQYF.